This TCR beta chain was sequenced for a study of blood T cell repertoires in COVID-19. Only in-frame clones appear in the TCRdb table, and some are missing; sequencing was by immunoSEQ multiplex PCR. The table shows 100,000 or so clones, with 84% occurring only once. Trimming took 8 bases from V and 3 from J, leaving 13 bases between them. The CDR3 consists of 13 residues. Germline CDR1 MGHDK, CDR2 SYGVNS. The chain is built from TRBV25-1 and TRBJ1-1; perhaps TRBD1 as D (5 bases). What was sequenced was peripheral blood. This receptor was taken from a human donor in a cohort sampled during active COVID-19. The CDR3 region is CASEGAWDTEAFF. As DNA, the CDR3 is TGTGCCAGCGAAGGGGCGTGGGACACTGAAGCTTTCTTT.